The sequence of this TCR beta chain was determined in a study of shared clonotypes between healthy human individuals. Memory CD4+ cells were the fraction left after CD45RA+ naive selection. As regards this clone: Its antigen is currently unknown.

Study-wide results and caveats: Researchers found naive subsets generally carried larger estimated richness than memory subsets. Clonotype sharing among the donors was expected to vary with sequencing depth.

Germline CDR1 SNHLY, CDR2 FYNNEI. Trimming cost V 7 bases and J 4 bases; bases outside gene matches: 12. The CDR3 is made up of 15 amino acids. Authors' processing steps: ImmunoSEQ sequences covered only the junction and lacked quality scores; filtering therefore differed. The repertoire was sequenced with immunoSEQ multiplex PCR; TCRdb's copy has only in-frame clones and lacks some. That table is the source of V, J and clone size, and D and trimming were worked out from the DNA. The sample includes under 1,100,000 clones, under 80% of them seen just once. Material for sequencing was memory CD4+ T cells sorted from blood. Regarding subset: CD45RA-negative fraction. The receptor was isolated from a man between 18 and 35 years old in good health. V and J are TRBV2 and TRBJ1-1; 7 bases are shared with TRBD1. The CDR3, as DNA: TGTGCCAGCACCTATCAACAGGGGTTGGGCACTGAAGCTTTCTTT. Translating it yields CASTYQQGLGTEAFF.